One sample yielded the 8 T cell receptor beta chains listed below, sequenced in a study of CD4 T cells in relation to SARS-CoV-2 and coronaviruses. Unexposed donor CD4+ T cells date from about 2011-2019, before the COVID-19 pandemic. Repertoires were generated with immunoSEQ multiplex PCR, while TCRdb's copy carries only in-frame clones and drops some. The sample lists approximately 70,000 clones; about 92% were seen once. Sequencing was done on a sample of naive CD4+ T cells from PBMCs. The subset: naive CD4+ T cells isolated by negative enrichment. These receptors originate from a human donor in good health.

The chain uses TRBV7-9 and TRBJ1-4; 10 bases are a match to TRBD1. The J segment lost 8 bases and the V segment lost 3 bases, leaving 9 bases of the junction unmatched. The CDR3 contains 16 residues. Germline-derived CDR1 and CDR2 are SEHNR and FQNEAQ (reference sequence). CDR3: CASSFATGTGDEKLFF. CDR3 nucleotides: TGTGCCAGCAGCTTCGCTACCGGGACAGGGGACGAAAAACTGTTTTTT. Together with reference TRBV7-9 and TRBJ1-4, the CDR3 gives the full variable domain: DTGVSQNPRHKITKRGQNVTFRCDPISEHNRLYWYRQTLGQGPEFLTYFQNEAQLEKSRLLSDRFSAERPKGSFSTLEIQRTEQGDSAMYLCASSFATGTGDEKLFFGSGTQLSVL.

The chain uses TRBV7-9 and TRBJ1-2, with D tentatively TRBD1 (5 bases). The germline gives CDR1 SEHNR, CDR2 FQNEAQ (reference sequence). V was clipped by 6 bases and J by 0 bases, with 20 bases between them. The CDR3 runs to 17 residues. CDR3 DNA: TGTGCCAGCAGACCAGGGCCAGGCAGTTATTCTAACTATGGCTACACCTTC. It yields the protein CASRPGPGSYSNYGYTF.

The chain links TRBV7-9 to TRBJ1-2, with no clear D. The V gene lost 6 bases and the J gene lost 7 bases, with 15 bases spanning the gap. The CDR3 length is 13 residues. Per germline, CDR1 SEHNR and CDR2 FQNEAQ (reference sequence). This CDR3 reads CASREGGFGGYTF. The CDR3 DNA reads as TGTGCCAGCAGAGAAGGAGGGTTTGGTGGCTACACCTTC.

V is TRBV28 and J is TRBJ2-7, with D possibly matching TRBD1 (5 bases). V was clipped by 6 bases and J by 7 bases, with 28 bases between them. Germline CDR1 MDHEN, CDR2 SYDVKM. There are 17 residues in the CDR3. DNA of the CDR3: TGTGCCAGCAGGCGACCTACAGAACGTCAACGTAGGGGAGAGCAGTACTTC. Its translation: CASRRPTERQRRGEQYF.

The V call is TRBV11-1, the J call TRBJ2-1; D is uncertain. This CDR3 spans 12 amino acids. In germline, CDR1 is SGHAT, CDR2 FQDESV (reference sequence). Trimming took off 5 bases at V and 9 bases at J, with 11 bases between the two ends. The CDR3, as DNA: TGTGCCAGCAGCCGCGCTTACGGTGAGCAGTTCTTC. Its translation: CASSRAYGEQFF.

V usage is TRBV18 and J usage is TRBJ2-7, with 9 positions matching TRBD1. The V gene end was trimmed by 0 bases and the J gene end by 2 bases; junction bases not matched to a gene: 2. The CDR3 is 15 residues long. In germline, CDR1 is KGHSH, CDR2 LQKENI. The DNA of the CDR3 is TGTGCCAGCTCACCACCGGGACAGGGAACCTACGAGCAGTACTTC. This translates into CASSPPGQGTYEQYF. Filled out from reference TRBV18 and TRBJ2-7, the complete variable domain reads NAGVMQNPRHLVRRRGQEARLRCSPMKGHSHVYWYRQLPEEGLKFMVYLQKENIIDESGMPKERFSAEFPKEGPSILRIQQVVRGDSAAYFCASSPPGQGTYEQYFGPGTRLTVT.

The J gene is TRBJ2-1, the V gene TRBV3-1 (or the pseudogene TRBV3-2); 12 bases are a match to TRBD2. Germline CDR1 and CDR2: LGHDT and YNNKEL (reference sequence). The CDR3 sequence is 18 residues long. V was clipped by 1 base and J by 5 bases; unmatched bases: 9. The CDR3 reads CASSQGIVGTSGHNEQFF. The CDR3, as DNA: TGTGCCAGCAGCCAAGGGATAGTCGGGACTAGCGGGCACAATGAGCAGTTCTTC.

This chain joins TRBV7-2 and TRBJ2-3, with 12 bases fitting TRBD2. V was clipped by 1 base and J by 2 bases; unmatched bases: 4. The length of the CDR3 is 17 residues. Germline V gives CDR1 SGHTA, CDR2 FQGNSA. CDR3 residues: CASSLVRLAGATDTQYF. The CDR3 nucleotides are TGTGCCAGCAGCTTAGTTCGACTAGCGGGGGCCACAGATACGCAGTATTTT.